A single sample is the source of the 10 T cell receptor beta chains below, sequenced in a study of T-cell reconstitution after alpha-beta-depleted transplantation in children. Preparing the TCRbeta library involved the use of unique molecular identifiers. One entry per CDR3 protein, called by TCRdb with MiXCR from the PCR reads. The repertoire holds 380,000 or so distinct CDR3 sequences, with about 14% as singletons. Sequenced material: PBMCs, taken from the stem cell graft. Receptors were obtained from a human donor who donated a stem cell graft to a child with Fanconi anemia.

The table lists this clonotype with a count of one. The chain combines TRBV28 with TRBJ2-5; 8 bases map to TRBD2. Losses at the gene ends were 10 bases for V and 3 bases for J; bases not matched to a gene: 7. Germline assignment: CDR1 MDHEN and CDR2 SYDVKM. CDR3 length equals 13 residues. The CDR3 DNA follows: TGTGCCAACAGCGGGGGCAGGGAAGAGACCCAGTACTTC. Translated, it gives CANSGGREETQYF.

This chain links TRBV10-3 with TRBJ2-5; 7 nucleotides match TRBD2. Trimming cost V 0 bases and J 4 bases; bases outside gene matches: 14. The CDR3 totals 18 residues. The germline gives CDR1 ENHRY, CDR2 SYGVKD. The DNA of the CDR3 is TGTGCCATCAGTGAGTCGATGGTCCCGGCGGGGGAAAGAGAGACCCAGTACTTC. It specifies CAISESMVPAGERETQYF.

This clonotype was detected ten times or more. The V and J genes are TRBV29-1 and TRBJ2-2; 7 bases align to TRBD2. Trimming at V came to 4 bases and at J to 6 bases, leaving 2 bases not matched to a gene. The germline V gene encodes CDR1 SQVTM and CDR2 ANQGSEA. The CDR3 has 12 residues. Written as DNA, the CDR3 is TGCAGCGTTGCCGGGGGGTCCGGGGAGCTGTTTTTT. Translation gives CSVAGGSGELFF.

The chain couples TRBV5-1 to TRBJ2-7; D is undetermined. CDR3 length: 13 residues. Germline V gene sequence: CDR1 SGHRS, CDR2 YFSETQ. V lost 1 base and J lost 3, with 8 bases in between. The CDR3 here is CASSLRQNYEQYF. The CDR3 DNA sequence: TGCGCCAGCAGCTTGAGGCAGAACTACGAGCAGTACTTC.

This clonotype was recorded a few times. This sequence joins TRBV7-9 and TRBJ2-5; the D is unclear. V lost 6 bases, J lost 1 base, and 12 bases lay in between. The CDR3 spans 14 residues. CDR1 and CDR2 from the germline V gene are SEHNR and FQNEAQ (reference sequence). CDR3 in amino acids: CASRSKGSQETQYF. The CDR3 DNA reads TGTGCCAGCAGGTCTAAGGGTTCCCAAGAGACCCAGTACTTC.

This clonotype was found a few times. J is TRBJ1-5 and V is TRBV7-8; D perhaps matches TRBD1 (6 bases). The CDR3 loop spans 16 amino acids. The V and J ends lost 4 bases and 4 bases respectively, with 17 bases between them. Germline V gene data show CDR1 as SGHVS and CDR2 as FQNEAQ. In DNA, the CDR3 is TGTGCCAGCAGCTCGGAGGACAGTGTTCGGAATCAGCCCCAGCATTTT. Translation gives CASSSEDSVRNQPQHF.

This clonotype was counted at least ten times. The V gene is TRBV20-1, the J gene TRBJ2-1; 8 positions agree with TRBD1. CDR1 is DFQATT and CDR2 is SNEGSKA in the germline V gene (reference sequence). The CDR3 is made up of 15 amino acids. V shed 4 bases, J shed 7 bases, and the junction held 12 bases outside the gene matches. The CDR3 here is CSAKVPRGLNNEQFF. In nucleotides, the CDR3 is TGCAGTGCTAAGGTCCCCAGGGGGCTTAATAATGAGCAGTTCTTC.

This clonotype was picked up a small number of times. The rearrangement uses TRBV9 and TRBJ2-2; a possible D gene is TRBD1 (6 bases). From germline, CDR1 is SGDLS and CDR2 YYNGEE. Trimming pared 5 bases from V and 4 bases from J, leaving 12 bases between. CDR3 length: 14 residues. The DNA for the CDR3 is TGTGCCAGCAGTGAACAGGGTTCCACCGGGGAGCTGTTTTTT. Its protein is CASSEQGSTGELFF.

This chain uses TRBV6-5 with TRBJ2-2; D not resolved. The CDR3 is made up of 16 amino acids. Deletions cut 1 base from V and 0 bases from J, with 9 bases between. Germline V CDR1 and CDR2: MNHEY, SVGAGI. For the CDR3, the DNA is TGTGCCAGCAGTTACTGGCGGCCTCCGAACACCGGGGAGCTGTTTTTT. Amino acid sequence: CASSYWRPPNTGELFF.

This clonotype was seen a handful of times. The rearrangement joins TRBV20-1 to TRBJ1-3; D gene unclear. The CDR3 runs to 12 residues. CDR1 DFQATT and CDR2 SNEGSKA come from the germline V gene (reference sequence). V lost 3 bases and J lost 1, with 4 bases in between. In nucleotides, the CDR3 is TGCAGTGCTAGTGAGTCTGGAAACACCATATATTTT. Protein sequence: CSASESGNTIYF.